This T cell receptor beta chain derives from a study of T cells in Graves' hyperthyroidism and ophthalmopathy. Amplification of TCR beta CDR3 regions used RNA as the template. The TCR CDR3 first-round RT-PCR relied on the HTBI primer set. MiXCR, run by TCRdb on the multiplex PCR reads, gives a single entry per CDR3 protein. The table has 640,000 or so distinct CDR3 sequences, over 12% seen once; the top ten hold around 4%. This clonotype was observed at least ten times. What it recognizes is unknown. Germline V CDR1 and CDR2: MNHEY, SMNVEV (reference sequence). Trimming took off 7 bases at V and 6 bases at J, with 15 bases between the two ends. This CDR3 has 13 amino acids. Overall study results and limits: Most thyroid clonotypes with frequency above 0.001 were detected in blood.

The rearrangement joins TRBV27 to TRBJ1-1; a weak D match, TRBD1 (6 bases). Sequencing was performed on blood. The source is a woman aged 40 to 50 with Graves' ophthalmopathy. CDR3 sequence reads: CASKNTGLPEAFF. For the CDR3, the DNA is TGTGCCAGCAAAAATACAGGGCTTCCTGAAGCTTTCTTT.